The source of this TCR beta chain is a study of blood T cell repertoires in COVID-19. Overall study context: The United States, Italy and Spain provided the acute and convalescent COVID-19 samples. PBMCs, B-cell-depleted T cells, or T cells provided the cDNA or gDNA that made up the material.

Trimming took off 7 bases at V and 0 bases at J, with 8 bases between the two ends. CDR3 size: 12 residues. CDR1 is SQVTM and CDR2 is ANQGSEA in the germline V gene. The method was immunoSEQ multiplex PCR; TCRdb's version includes in-frame clones alone and lacks a portion of them. The sample records over 200,000 clones, almost 85% being singletons. Sequencing was done on a sample of peripheral blood. The receptor was derived from a woman in her thirties or forties with acute or convalescent COVID-19. The chain combines TRBV29-1 with TRBJ2-3; possible D gene TRBD1, 6 bases. CDR3 coding DNA: TGCAGCGCAGGGGTTAGCACAGATACGCAGTATTTT. Protein product: CSAGVSTDTQYF.